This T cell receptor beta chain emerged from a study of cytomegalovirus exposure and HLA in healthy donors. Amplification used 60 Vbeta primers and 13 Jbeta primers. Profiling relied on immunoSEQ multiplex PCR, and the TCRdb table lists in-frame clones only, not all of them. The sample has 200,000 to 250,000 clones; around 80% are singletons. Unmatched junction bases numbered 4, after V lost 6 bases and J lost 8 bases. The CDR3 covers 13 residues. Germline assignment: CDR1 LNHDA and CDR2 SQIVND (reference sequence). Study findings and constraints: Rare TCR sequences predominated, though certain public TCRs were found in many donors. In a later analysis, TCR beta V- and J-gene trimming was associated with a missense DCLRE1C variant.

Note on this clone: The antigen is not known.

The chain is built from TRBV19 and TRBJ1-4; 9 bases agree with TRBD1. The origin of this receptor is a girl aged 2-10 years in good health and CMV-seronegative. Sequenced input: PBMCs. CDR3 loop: CASRRTGDEKLFF. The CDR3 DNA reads TGTGCCAGTAGGCGGACAGGGGACGAAAAACTGTTTTTT.